The entry below gives a single T cell receptor beta chain sequence along with its context. Its specificity is not known. The sample comes from a study of cytomegalovirus exposure and HLA in healthy donors. The overall study: The study placed about four fifths of its approximately 360 genotyped donors in the Caucasian-associated ancestry cluster.

Study-wide results and caveats: Association of 16,951 TCR beta sequences with HLA alleles was found at 0.05 false discovery rate in a later analysis. Based on reports, TCR beta sequences accurately predicted HLA-A and HLA-B alleles for most subjects.

The CDR3 sequence is 13 residues long. The V gene's germline CDR1 is LNHDA and CDR2 SQIVND (reference sequence). V lost 8 bases and J lost 7; bases outside the gene matches: 7. The PCR had 60 Vbeta and 13 Jbeta primers. The data were produced by immunoSEQ multiplex PCR, yet TCRdb's version contains in-frame clones alone and is incomplete. The table for this sample gives some 67,000 clones. This clonotype originated in a woman in her 30s in good health and CMV-seronegative. This chain links TRBV19 with TRBJ1-4; TRBD1 matches at 7 bases. Sequencing input: PBMCs. CDR3 sequence: CASWRGLGEKLFF. In DNA, the CDR3 is TGTGCCAGTTGGAGGGGGCTCGGTGAAAAACTGTTTTTT. The variable domain in full, with the rest retrieved from reference TRBV19 and TRBJ1-4, is DGGITQSPKYLFRKEGQNVTLSCEQNLNHDAMYWYRQDPGQGLRLIYYSQIVNDFQKGDIAEGYSVSREKKESFPLTVTSAQKNPTAFYLCASWRGLGEKLFFGSGTQLSVL.